This record looks at one T cell receptor (beta chain) sequence and its context. Its specificity is not known. At collection, donors were nominally healthy, but unrecorded immune exposures were probable. PCR involved 60 Vbeta and 13 Jbeta primers. Profiling relied on immunoSEQ multiplex PCR, and the TCRdb table lists in-frame clones only, not all of them. The sample contains about 90,000 clones, 67% of which appear only once. This record belongs to a study of cytomegalovirus exposure and HLA in healthy donors. Overall study findings and caveats: A later analysis reported that several of the most significant clusters appeared to be linked to common viral pathogens, among them Epstein-Barr virus. The authors later linked a missense DCLRE1C variant to TCR beta V- and J-gene trimming. Certain sequence variants were highly shared and formed a cluster, and this cluster was likely a sequencing artifact.

The CDR3 sequence is 15 residues long. Germline V lookup: CDR1 MDHEN, CDR2 SYDVKM. The ends lost 6 bases at V and 3 bases at J; junction bases unmatched: 6. This TCR was recovered from a man aged 25 to 45 in good health and CMV-seronegative. Sequencing was performed on PBMCs. J is TRBJ1-5 and V is TRBV28; 9 bases agree with TRBD1. In DNA form, the CDR3 reads TGTGCCAGCAGATACGGGACAGGGATCAATCAGCCCCAGCATTTT. It yields the protein CASRYGTGINQPQHF.